The source of this T cell receptor beta chain is a study of T cells in Graves' hyperthyroidism and ophthalmopathy. Study conclusions and caveats: Among thyroid clonotypes expanded above 0.001, most also appeared in blood.

As regards this clonotype: Its antigen is unknown.

There are 15 residues in the CDR3. V was clipped by 2 bases and J by 7 bases; unmatched bases: 5. Germline CDR1 SNHLY, CDR2 FYNNEI. Amplified TCR beta CDR3 regions came from RNA transcripts. Researchers ran a first-round RT-PCR on the TCR CDR3 using the HTBI primer set. Using its own MiXCR run on the multiplex PCR reads, TCRdb lists one record per CDR3 protein. The sample yields roughly 280,000 distinct CDR3 sequences, around 22% seen once. The sequenced sample was blood. The clonotype originates from a man aged 30 to 39 with Graves' ophthalmopathy. This chain connects TRBV2 to TRBJ2-2; TRBD1 matches 9 bases. The CDR3 spells CASSELDRGIGELFF. The CDR3, as DNA: TGTGCCAGCAGTGAACTAGACAGGGGGATCGGGGAGCTGTTTTTT.